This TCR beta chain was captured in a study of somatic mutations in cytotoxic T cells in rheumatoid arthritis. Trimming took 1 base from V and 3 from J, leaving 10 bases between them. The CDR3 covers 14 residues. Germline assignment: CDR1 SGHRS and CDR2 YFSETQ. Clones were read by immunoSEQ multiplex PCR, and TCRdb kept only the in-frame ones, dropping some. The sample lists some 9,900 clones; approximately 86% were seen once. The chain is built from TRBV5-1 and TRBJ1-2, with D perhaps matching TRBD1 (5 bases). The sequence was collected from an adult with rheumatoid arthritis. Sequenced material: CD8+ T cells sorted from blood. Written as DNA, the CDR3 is TGCGCCAGCAGCTTGATGGGGGACTACTATGGCTACACCTTC. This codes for CASSLMGDYYGYTF.